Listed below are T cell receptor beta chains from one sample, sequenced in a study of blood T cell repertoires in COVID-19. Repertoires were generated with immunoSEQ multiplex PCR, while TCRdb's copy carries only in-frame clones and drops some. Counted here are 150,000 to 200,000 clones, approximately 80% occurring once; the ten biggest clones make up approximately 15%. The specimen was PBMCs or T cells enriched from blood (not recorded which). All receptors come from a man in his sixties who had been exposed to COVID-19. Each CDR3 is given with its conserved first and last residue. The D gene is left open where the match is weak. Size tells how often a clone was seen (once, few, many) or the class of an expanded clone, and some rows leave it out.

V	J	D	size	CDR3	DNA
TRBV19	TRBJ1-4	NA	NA	CASSIILLAGGRGEKLFF	TGTGCCAGTAGTATTATCCTCCTGGCGGGCGGCCGGGGGGAAAAACTGTTTTTT
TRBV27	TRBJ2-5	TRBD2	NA	CASSSSSGEETQYF	TGTGCCAGCAGTTCCTCTAGCGGGGAAGAGACCCAGTACTTC
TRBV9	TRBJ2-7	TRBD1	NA	CASSPRTGSEQYF	TGTGCCAGCAGCCCCCGGACAGGGTCGGAGCAGTACTTC
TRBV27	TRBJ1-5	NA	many	CASSLGQGPNQPQHF	TGTGCCAGCAGTTTGGGACAAGGGCCTAATCAGCCCCAGCATTTT
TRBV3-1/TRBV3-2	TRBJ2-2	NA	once	CASSQDSFRAVSTGELFF	TGTGCCAGCAGCCAAGATAGCTTTCGAGCGGTGAGCACCGGGGAGCTGTTTTTT
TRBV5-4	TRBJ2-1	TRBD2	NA	CASSSGTSGSTEQFF	TGTGCCAGCAGCAGCGGGACTAGCGGTTCTACGGAGCAGTTCTTC
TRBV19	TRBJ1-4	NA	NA	CASSIDLRGEREKLFF	TGTGCCAGTAGTATAGATCTCAGGGGAGAACGGGAAAAACTGTTTTTT
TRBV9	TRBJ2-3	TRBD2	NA	CASSPRTSGISTDTQYF	TGTGCCAGCAGCCCGCGGACTAGCGGAATTAGCACAGATACGCAGTATTTT
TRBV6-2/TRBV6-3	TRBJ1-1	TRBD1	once	CASSFTRDSKAFF	TGTGCCAGCAGCTTCACCCGGGACAGCAAGGCTTTCTTT
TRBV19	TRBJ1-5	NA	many	CASTGTRSNQPQHF	TGTGCCAGTACAGGGACTAGGAGCAATCAGCCCCAGCATTTT
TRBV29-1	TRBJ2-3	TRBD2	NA	CSVDRAGGSTDTQYF	TGCAGCGTTGATAGGGCGGGAGGGTCCACAGATACGCAGTATTTT
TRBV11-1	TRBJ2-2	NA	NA	CASSSPLRAHTGELFF	TGTGCCAGCAGCTCCCCCTTGAGGGCTCACACCGGGGAGCTGTTTTTT
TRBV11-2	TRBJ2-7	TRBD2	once	CASSIGAGTSGSLYEQYF	TGTGCCAGCAGCATCGGAGCCGGGACTAGCGGGAGTTTGTACGAGCAGTACTTC
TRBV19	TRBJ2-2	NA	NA	CASSPIQSGTTRLFF	TGTGCCAGTAGTCCCATTCAGAGCGGTACTACCCGGCTGTTTTTT
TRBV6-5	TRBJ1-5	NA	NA	CASAQSNSNQPQHF	TGTGCCAGTGCACAATCGAATTCAAATCAGCCCCAGCATTTT
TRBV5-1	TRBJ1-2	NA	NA	CASRPPSRENYGYTF	TGCGCCAGCAGACCCCCTTCCAGGGAAAACTATGGCTACACCTTC
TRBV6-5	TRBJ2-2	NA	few	CASSTGTNTGELFF	TGTGCCAGCAGCACCGGGACTAACACCGGGGAGCTGTTTTTT
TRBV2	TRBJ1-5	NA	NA	CASRRDWSNQPQHF	TGTGCCAGCAGGAGGGATTGGAGCAATCAGCCCCAGCATTTT
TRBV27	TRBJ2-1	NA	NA	CASRQLNLRAQYNEQFF	TGTGCCAGCCGACAGCTGAATTTAAGGGCCCAGTACAATGAGCAGTTCTTC
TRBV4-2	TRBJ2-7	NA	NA	CASSQDLAYEQYF	TGTGCCAGCAGCCAAGATCTAGCCTACGAGCAGTACTTC
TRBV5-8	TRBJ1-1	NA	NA	CASSGSRGMNTEAFF	TGTGCCAGCAGCGGCTCCAGGGGTATGAACACTGAAGCTTTCTTT
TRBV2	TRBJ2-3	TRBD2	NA	CASSWTSRDTQYF	TGTGCCAGCAGTTGGACTAGTAGGGATACGCAGTATTTT
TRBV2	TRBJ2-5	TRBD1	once	CASRILQGETQYF	TGTGCCAGCAGAATTCTACAGGGGGAGACCCAGTACTTC
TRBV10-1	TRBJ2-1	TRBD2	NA	CASSELVQGTSGSNEQFF	TGCGCCAGCAGTGAGTTGGTCCAAGGGACTAGCGGGTCCAATGAGCAGTTCTTC
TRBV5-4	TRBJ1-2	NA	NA	CASSLGQNYGYTF	TGTGCCAGCAGCTTGGGACAGAACTATGGCTACACCTTC
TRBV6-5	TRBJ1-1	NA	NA	CASSPQGTEAFF	TGTGCCAGCAGCCCGCAGGGGACTGAAGCTTTCTTT
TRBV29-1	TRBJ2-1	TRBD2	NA	CSGRATSGNSNEQFF	TGCAGCGGGAGGGCGACTAGCGGGAACTCCAATGAGCAGTTCTTC
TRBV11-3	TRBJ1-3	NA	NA	CASSLGQASTGNTIYF	TGTGCCAGCAGCTTAGGGCAGGCATCTACTGGAAACACCATATATTTT
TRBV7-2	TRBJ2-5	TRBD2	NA	CASSPVRGGRETQYF	TGTGCCAGCAGCCCCGTGAGGGGAGGGAGGGAGACCCAGTACTTC
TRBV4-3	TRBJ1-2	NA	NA	CASSPKPGGYGYTF	TGCGCCAGCAGCCCGAAGCCAGGAGGTTATGGCTACACCTTC
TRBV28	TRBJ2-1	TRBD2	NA	CASSPIAGGLNNEQFF	TGTGCCAGCAGCCCCATAGCGGGAGGGTTAAACAATGAGCAGTTCTTC
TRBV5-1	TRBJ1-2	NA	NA	CASSQEGYGYTF	TGCGCCAGCAGCCAGGAGGGCTATGGCTACACCTTC
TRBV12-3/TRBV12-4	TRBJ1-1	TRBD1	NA	CASSTRDREEAFF	TGTGCCAGCAGCACAAGAGACAGGGAGGAAGCTTTCTTT
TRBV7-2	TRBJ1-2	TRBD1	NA	CASSLSTGAYGYTF	TGTGCCAGCAGCCTCTCGACAGGGGCCTATGGCTACACCTTC